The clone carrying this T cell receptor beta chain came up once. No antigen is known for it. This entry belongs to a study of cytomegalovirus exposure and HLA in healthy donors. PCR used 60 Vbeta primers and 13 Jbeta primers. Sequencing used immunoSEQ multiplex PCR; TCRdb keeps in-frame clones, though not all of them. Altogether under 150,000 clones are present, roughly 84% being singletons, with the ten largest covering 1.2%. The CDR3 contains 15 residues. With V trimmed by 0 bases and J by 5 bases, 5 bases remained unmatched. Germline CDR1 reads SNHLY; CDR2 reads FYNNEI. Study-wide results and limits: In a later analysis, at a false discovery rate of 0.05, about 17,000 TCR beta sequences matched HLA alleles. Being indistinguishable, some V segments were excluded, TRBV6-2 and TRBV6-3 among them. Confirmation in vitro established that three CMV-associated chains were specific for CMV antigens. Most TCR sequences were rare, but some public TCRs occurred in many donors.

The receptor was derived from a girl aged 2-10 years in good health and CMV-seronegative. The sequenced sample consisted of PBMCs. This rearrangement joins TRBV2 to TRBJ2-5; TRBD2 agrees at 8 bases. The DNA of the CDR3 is TGTGCCAGCAGTGAAGCGGGACTAGAGGGTGAGACCCAGTACTTC. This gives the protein CASSEAGLEGETQYF.